The T cell receptor beta chain described here comes from a study of shared clonotypes between healthy human individuals. Whole-study findings and limits: Naive CD4 clonotype sharing across several donors was about 5%.

Splitting the CD4+ cells yielded a CD45RA+ naive subset and a CD45RA-negative memory subset. Points on this clone: Its cognate antigen is unknown.

Method: immunoSEQ multiplex PCR; TCRdb's copy keeps in-frame clones and lacks some. The sample records about 2.4 million clones, 80% to 95% being singletons. Germline lookup yields CDR1 SGHTS and CDR2 YDEGEE. This CDR3 has 11 residues. V lost 5 bases, J lost 4 bases, and 4 bases lay in between. This TCR derives from a man between 18 and 29 years old in good health. Some clones in this sample may be carry-over from other donors' samples. The specimen sequenced was naive CD4+ T cells from PBMCs. Specified subset: CD45RA+ positively selected. The chain employs TRBV5-8 and TRBJ1-5; D remains unclear. CDR3 DNA: TGTGCCAGCAGGCATAATCAGCCCCAGCATTTT. Translated: CASRHNQPQHF.